Listed here are 21 T cell receptor beta chains from one sample, sequenced in a study of shared clonotypes between healthy human individuals. The naive CD8 fraction comprised CD45RO-negative cells positively selected for CCR7 and excluded terminally differentiated effector memory CD45RA+ cells. This table comes from immunoSEQ multiplex PCR, and its TCRdb copy is limited to in-frame clones, with some not included. The sample has hundreds of thousands of clones, roughly 94% seen once. The specimen sequenced was naive CD8+ T cells sorted from blood. All receptors come from a man aged 25 to 45 in good health.

The chain couples TRBV13 to TRBJ2-2; 10 nucleotides match TRBD1. There are 16 residues in the CDR3. The trim removed 3 bases at V and 4 bases at J, leaving 5 bases unmatched. The V gene's germline CDR1 is PRHDT and CDR2 FYEKMQ (reference sequence). The CDR3 region is CASSFGQGGITGELFF. As DNA, the CDR3 is TGTGCCAGCAGCTTTGGACAGGGGGGAATCACCGGGGAGCTGTTTTTT.

The J gene is TRBJ2-7, the V gene TRBV7-6; TRBD2 aligns across 7 bases. The V gene end was trimmed by 2 bases and the J gene end by 3 bases; junction bases not matched to a gene: 4. The CDR3 is 14 residues long. Per the germline V gene, CDR1 is SGHVS and CDR2 is FNYEAQ. The CDR3 nucleotides are TGTGCCAGCAGCTTATTAGCTAGCGGCTACGAGCAGTACTTC. Protein: CASSLLASGYEQYF.

The rearrangement uses TRBV10-3 and TRBJ2-1, with TRBD2 matching 9 bases. This CDR3 has 15 amino acids. The V and J ends lost 3 bases and 0 bases, in that order; junction bases with no gene match: 0. The V gene's germline CDR1 is ENHRY and CDR2 SYGVKD. CDR3 in DNA: TGTGCCATCAGTGAAGCGGGGGGCTCCTACAATGAGCAGTTCTTC. Translation gives CAISEAGGSYNEQFF.

The chain has TRBV7-9 and TRBJ2-5; D call uncertain. This CDR3 has 14 residues. Germline lookup yields CDR1 SEHNR and CDR2 FQNEAQ (reference sequence). Trimming stripped 0 bases from V and 2 bases from J, with 7 bases between. CDR3 residues: CASSLASRQETQYF. DNA of the CDR3: TGTGCCAGCAGCTTAGCGTCCCGGCAAGAGACCCAGTACTTC.

The chain carries TRBV11-2 and TRBJ1-5; perhaps TRBD1 as D (6 bases). CDR3 length: 18 amino acids. Looked up from germline, CDR1 is SGHAT and CDR2 is FQNNGV. With 5 bases removed from V and 0 bases from J, the gap between germline ends came to 20 bases. DNA of the CDR3: TGTGCCAGCAGCGCGAGGGGGGACGCTCTCGCTAGCAATCAGCCCCAGCATTTT. This gives the protein CASSARGDALASNQPQHF.

For this clone: The same CDR3 also results from other DNA sequences found in this sample. V and J are TRBV7-6 and TRBJ2-3; D uncertain. CDR1 and CDR2 from the germline V gene are SGHVS and FNYEAQ. Trimming shortened V by 1 base and J by 1 base, and 9 bases separated the two germline ends. The CDR3 loop spans 15 amino acids. CDR3 protein: CASSLEASRTDTQYF. CDR3 sequence (DNA): TGTGCCAGCAGCTTAGAGGCTAGTCGCACAGATACGCAGTATTTT.

The chain employs TRBV4-1 and TRBJ1-1; D might be TRBD1 (5 bases). Per the germline V gene, CDR1 is MGHRA and CDR2 is YSYEKL. V dropped 5 bases and J dropped 0 bases, with 16 bases sitting between them. The CDR3 sequence is 16 residues long. The CDR3 DNA sequence: TGCGCCAGCAGCTCTAGGGATTGGGGGATGAACACTGAAGCTTTCTTT. Translation gives CASSSRDWGMNTEAFF.

CDR3 in DNA: TGTGCCAGCAGTTCCCGGTTAGCGGCGAAAGGGGTGGAGCAGTTCTTC. It codes for CASSSRLAAKGVEQFF. This chain uses TRBV27 with TRBJ2-1; tentative D call: TRBD2 (6 bases). Germline lookup yields CDR1 MNHEY and CDR2 SMNVEV (reference sequence). The V end was cut by 4 bases, the J end by 10 bases, with 23 bases between. The CDR3 is 16 amino acids.

This clone was seen a few times. CDR3 in amino acids: CASSEGLAGGYEQYF. CDR3 coding DNA: TGCGCCAGCAGTGAGGGACTAGCGGGAGGCTACGAGCAGTACTTC. This rearrangement joins TRBV10-1 to TRBJ2-7; 14 nucleotides line up with TRBD2. This CDR3 region has 15 residues. With 2 bases clipped from V and 3 bases from J, the junction kept 0 bases outside the gene matches. Germline CDR1 WNHNN, CDR2 SYGVQD (reference sequence).

The chain is built from TRBV2 and TRBJ2-7; 11 positions match TRBD2. Per the germline V gene, CDR1 is SNHLY and CDR2 is FYNNEI. V gave up 7 bases and J gave up 4 bases; unmatched junction bases: 6. The CDR3 is made up of 14 amino acids. This CDR3 reads CASTLLAGDYEQYF. CDR3 nucleotides: TGTGCCAGCACCTTACTAGCGGGAGATTACGAGCAGTACTTC.

The rearrangement links TRBV5-8 to TRBJ1-6; D is uncertain. This CDR3 contains 15 residues. Trimming took off 4 bases at V and 11 bases at J, with 19 bases between the two ends. Germline CDR1 is SGHTS and CDR2 is YDEGEE. The CDR3 reads CASSLLFGLGAPLHF. The CDR3 nucleotides read TGTGCCAGCAGCCTGTTATTCGGCTTAGGAGCACCCCTCCACTTT.

V and J are TRBV28 and TRBJ1-4; no definite D call. CDR1 and CDR2 from the germline V gene are MDHEN and SYDVKM. This CDR3 has 17 amino acids. V was clipped by 4 bases and J by 10 bases, with 25 bases between them. The CDR3 sequence is CASSSYETLDPGGKLFF. In nucleotides, the CDR3 is TGTGCCAGCAGTTCCTATGAGACCCTAGACCCCGGAGGAAAACTGTTTTTT.

The chain carries TRBV28 and TRBJ1-3; 10 nucleotides agree with TRBD1. V lost 3 bases to trimming and J lost 2 bases; unmatched junction nucleotides: 4. The CDR3 consists of 16 residues. Germline CDR1 MDHEN, CDR2 SYDVKM. Here the CDR3 reads CASSLTGTGAGNTIYF. The CDR3 DNA reads as TGTGCCAGCAGTTTGACAGGGACAGGGGCTGGAAACACCATATATTTT.

This clone appeared a single time. The chain carries TRBV29-1 and TRBJ2-3; no firm D call. Germline CDR1 is SQVTM and CDR2 is ANQGSEA. The V and J ends lost 5 bases and 3 bases respectively, with 18 bases between them. This CDR3 is 15 amino acids long. The CDR3: CSVSPPVQKTDTQYF. The CDR3 DNA sequence: TGCAGCGTTTCACCGCCGGTACAGAAGACAGATACGCAGTATTTT.

The V and J genes are TRBV29-1 and TRBJ2-2; D is possibly TRBD2 (6 bases). The germline V and J ends were trimmed by 7 bases and 3 bases, with 15 bases remaining between them. Per the germline V gene, CDR1 is SQVTM and CDR2 is ANQGSEA. The CDR3 totals 14 residues. For the CDR3, the DNA is TGCAGCGCGGAGGTTGCTAGCGACACCGGGGAGCTGTTTTTT. Translation: CSAEVASDTGELFF.

Comment on this clone: The sample carries other DNA sequences with the same CDR3. The chain recombines TRBV10-3 with TRBJ2-7; no reliable D call. Germline V gives CDR1 ENHRY, CDR2 SYGVKD. V was shortened by 6 bases and J by 1 base, with 10 bases between the two germline ends. This CDR3 comprises 13 residues. CDR3 protein: CAISPGPSYEQYF. The CDR3 DNA follows: TGTGCCATCAGCCCCGGGCCATCCTACGAGCAGTACTTC.

V is TRBV6-5 and J is TRBJ1-4, with D unresolved. Germline CDR1 reads MNHEY; CDR2 reads SVGAGI. The V gene lost 3 bases and the J gene lost 3 bases, with 8 bases spanning the gap. The length of the CDR3 is 14 residues. The DNA of the CDR3 is TGTGCCAGCAGTTATGGCGCCGCTAATGAAAAACTGTTTTTT. Translating gives CASSYGAANEKLFF.

A word on this clone: The identical CDR3 is also encoded by other nucleotide sequences in the sample. The rearrangement uses TRBV6-5 and TRBJ2-5; 7 bases agree with TRBD1. V dropped 2 bases and J dropped 1; count of bases not matched to a gene: 1. Germline lookup yields CDR1 MNHEY and CDR2 SVGAGI. This CDR3 region has 14 residues. CDR3 protein: CASSYGDSQETQYF. The CDR3 region has the DNA TGTGCCAGCAGTTACGGGGACAGCCAAGAGACCCAGTACTTC.

The V gene is TRBV15, the J gene TRBJ2-7, with 11 positions matching TRBD2. V lost 8 bases to trimming and J lost 6 bases; unmatched junction nucleotides: 12. Germline assignment: CDR1 LNHNV and CDR2 YYDKDF (reference sequence). The CDR3 sequence is 15 residues long. CDR3 region: CATAPPLAGVSEQYF. In DNA, the CDR3 is TGTGCCACCGCGCCGCCACTAGCGGGAGTGTCCGAGCAGTACTTC. Combining the CDR3 with reference TRBV15 and TRBJ2-7 gives the whole variable domain DAMVIQNPRYQVTQFGKPVTLSCSQTLNHNVMYWYQQKSSQAPKLLFHYYDKDFNNEADTPDNFQSRRPNTSFCFLDIRSPGLGDTAMYLCATAPPLAGVSEQYFGPGTRLTVT.

The chain joins TRBV18 to TRBJ2-5, with no clear D. V lost 2 bases and J lost 5, with 12 bases in between. The CDR3 is 14 residues long. Germline lookup yields CDR1 KGHSH and CDR2 LQKENI. The CDR3 nucleotides read TGTGCCAGCTCACCAAGCCCCAACAGCGAGACCCAGTACTTC. This encodes CASSPSPNSETQYF.

The rearrangement joins TRBV2 to TRBJ2-2, with unresolved D. The CDR3 consists of 11 residues. The germline gives CDR1 SNHLY, CDR2 FYNNEI. V lost 8 bases, J lost 6 bases, and 7 bases lay in between. Here the CDR3 reads CASSPPGELFF. The CDR3 DNA is TGTGCCAGCTCTCCCCCCGGGGAGCTGTTTTTT. Based on the CDR3 plus reference TRBV2 and TRBJ2-2, the full variable domain is EPEVTQTPSHQVTQMGQEVILRCVPISNHLYFYWYRQILGQKVEFLVSFYNNEISEKSEIFDDQFSVERPDGSNFTLKIRSTKLEDSAMYFCASSPPGELFFGEGSRLTVL.